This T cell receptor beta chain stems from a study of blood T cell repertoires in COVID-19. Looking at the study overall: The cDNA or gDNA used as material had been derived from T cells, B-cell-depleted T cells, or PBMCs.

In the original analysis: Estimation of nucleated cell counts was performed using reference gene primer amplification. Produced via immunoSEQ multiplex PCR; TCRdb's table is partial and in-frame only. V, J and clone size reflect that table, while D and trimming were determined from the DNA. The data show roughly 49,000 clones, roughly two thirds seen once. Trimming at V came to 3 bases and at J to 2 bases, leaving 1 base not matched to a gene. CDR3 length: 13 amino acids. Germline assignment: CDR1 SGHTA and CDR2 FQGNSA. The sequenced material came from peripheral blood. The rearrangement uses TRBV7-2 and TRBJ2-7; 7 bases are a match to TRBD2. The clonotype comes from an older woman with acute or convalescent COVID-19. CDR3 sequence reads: CASSFSGTYEQYF. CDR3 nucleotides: TGTGCCAGCAGCTTCAGCGGGACCTACGAGCAGTACTTC.